This TCR beta chain derives from a study of T cells in Graves' hyperthyroidism and ophthalmopathy. Amplification targeted TCR beta CDR3 regions from RNA transcripts. The TCR CDR3 was amplified in a first-round RT-PCR using the HTBI primer set. Each CDR3 protein is one row after TCRdb ran MiXCR on the multiplex PCR reads. The table includes approximately 420,000 distinct CDR3 sequences, around 15% detected once. Uncontrolled infection, other autoimmune disease, pregnancy or lactation barred patients from enrollment. CDR1 is MDHEN and CDR2 is SYDVKM in the germline V gene. The length of the CDR3 is 15 residues. V lost 5 bases and J lost 7; bases outside the gene matches: 10. This clonotype was recorded at least ten times.

This clonotype originated in a woman aged 18-29 years with Graves' hyperthyroidism. The chain couples TRBV28 to TRBJ1-5, with TRBD1 identical over 8 bases. The sequencing sample was made of blood. The CDR3 bases are TGTGCCAGCAGTCCTGGGACAGGTAGGAGACAGCCCCAGCATTTT. Its protein is CASSPGTGRRQPQHF.